This entry lists 3 T cell receptor beta chains sequenced from one sample in a study of blood T cell repertoires in COVID-19. Method: immunoSEQ multiplex PCR; TCRdb's copy keeps in-frame clones and lacks some. The sample records about 150,000 clones, about four fifths being singletons. The sample taken for sequencing was peripheral blood. These receptor sequences come from a human donor with acute or convalescent COVID-19. The donor label of this sample is uncertain.

V gene TRBV5-1 combines with J gene TRBJ2-5, with 11 bases identical to TRBD1. The CDR3 loop spans 15 amino acids. CDR1 is SGHRS, CDR2 YFSETQ, per germline. V dropped 0 bases and J dropped 5; count of bases not matched to a gene: 3. CDR3 in amino acids: CASSLGTGGRETQYF. The DNA of the CDR3 is TGCGCCAGCAGCTTGGGGACAGGGGGCCGGGAGACCCAGTACTTC.

The CDR3 DNA reads TGTGCCAGCAGGGTTCAACAGGGGATCCGGTCTGGAAACACCATATATTTT. Translated: CASRVQQGIRSGNTIYF. The chain joins TRBV2 to TRBJ1-3, with 7 positions matching TRBD1. Trimming at V came to 6 bases and at J to 1 base, leaving 12 bases not matched to a gene. Germline CDR1 SNHLY, CDR2 FYNNEI. This CDR3 contains 17 residues.

The chain recombines TRBV9 with TRBJ2-7; maybe TRBD1 (6 bases). V dropped 0 bases and J dropped 3 bases, with 16 bases sitting between them. Germline V gene sequence: CDR1 SGDLS, CDR2 YYNGEE. This CDR3 region has 16 residues. CDR3 in amino acids: CASSVGGTWEIYEQYF. The CDR3 DNA reads TGTGCCAGCAGCGTAGGGGGGACATGGGAAATCTACGAGCAGTACTTC.